The rows below give T cell receptor beta chains drawn from one sample of a study of blood T cells in healthy people across ages. MiXCR, run by TCRdb on the 5' RACE reads, gives a single entry per CDR3 protein. The sample gives over 1,200,000 distinct CDR3 sequences, approximately 63% of which show up once; roughly 6.3% is in the top ten. The sequenced sample was blood. These receptor sequences come from a young man in good health. Both conserved end residues are trimmed from each CDR3. The size field is filled for only some rows; it gives once, few, many or a size class.

>TRBV27|TRBJ2-1|-
ASSARTGQNYNEQF
>TRBV2|TRBJ1-2|-
ASREAAGYGYT
>TRBV4-1|TRBJ2-5|-
ASSPMGRGEETQY
>TRBV29-1|TRBJ2-7|few
SVEHSNYEQY
>TRBV5-1|TRBJ1-1|-
ASSLQGTLNTEAF
>TRBV29-1|TRBJ2-1|-
SVTSWGNEQF
>TRBV20-1|TRBJ2-1|-
SARRDGSNEQF
>TRBV12-3/TRBV12-4|TRBJ2-6|few
ASSPSTGASPRANVLT
>TRBV4-1|TRBJ2-2|once
ASSQQPSGRHTGELF
>TRBV15|TRBJ1-3|-
ATSREGAGSTIY
>TRBV7-9|TRBJ2-5|-
ASSFVRETRY
>TRBV5-1|TRBJ2-7|-
ASSLGGPAGSYEQY
>TRBV12-3/TRBV12-4|TRBJ1-5|-
ASTESVILPQH
>TRBV15|TRBJ1-2|-
ATSEKEREGYT
>TRBV9|TRBJ2-1|-
ASSPEARVNEQF
>TRBV7-9|TRBJ2-1|-
ASRAAGLAGGEQF
>TRBV20-1|TRBJ2-1|-
SARSGYNEQF
>TRBV12-3/TRBV12-4|TRBJ1-5|-
ASSLRRDQPQH
>TRBV25-1|TRBJ2-6|-
ASSDSTGQDGSGANVLT
>TRBV29-1|TRBJ2-3|-
SVDREGADTQY
>TRBV6-5|TRBJ1-5|-
ASSPGSGGNQPQH
>TRBV2|TRBJ1-5|-
ASSEGPLPYQPQH
>TRBV9|-|-
ASSAGLAVQYEQY
>TRBV29-1|TRBJ2-1|-
SVEVGDRSSYNEQF
>TRBV7-2|-|-
ASSLVRSAETQY
>TRBV10-3|-|-
AISESTSGWDEQY
>TRBV6-5|TRBJ2-7|-
ASWDGGSYEQY
>TRBV20-1|TRBJ2-1|-
SARGTVHNEQF
>TRBV6-6|-|-
ASSYRRDHEQY
>TRBV7-9|TRBJ2-3|-
AHRTPDRGRRGDTQY
>TRBV12-3/TRBV12-4|TRBJ1-1|-
ASSIQGNTEAF
>TRBV25-1|TRBJ2-1|-
ASSESGTGGLGEQF
>TRBV20-1|TRBJ1-1|few
SATTPSGTEAF
>TRBV28|TRBJ2-4|-
ASSHHRDRRETQY
>TRBV4-1|TRBJ2-3|-
ASSHPGLNTDTQY
>TRBV29-1|TRBJ2-5|-
SVADGETQY
>TRBV12-3/TRBV12-4|-|-
ASSSGLQDYNEQY
>TRBV4-2|TRBJ2-7|few
ASSQASQGDYEQY
>TRBV27|TRBJ1-4|-
ASSPLPREKLF
>TRBV18|-|-
ASSPPGVSYEQY
>TRBV20-1|TRBJ2-5|once
SVPLAGRETQY
>TRBV15|TRBJ1-4|few
ATSRDDEKLF
>TRBV29-1|TRBJ2-4|-
SVDRGGEQY
>TRBV29-1|TRBJ2-7|few
SVTGQFAYEQY
>TRBV20-1|TRBJ2-7|few
SARDPRTGPYEQY
>TRBV12-3/TRBV12-4|TRBJ2-2|-
ASSFARNTGELF
>TRBV7-9|TRBJ2-3|few
ASSLTTGMFTDTQY
>TRBV4-3|TRBJ2-1|few
ASSQGVHQDRIGNEQF
>TRBV4-3|TRBJ1-2|-
ASSQVGQGVGGYT
>TRBV6-1|TRBJ2-3|few
ASSEWGAETDTQY
>TRBV10-1|-|-
ASSSASSYNEQY
>TRBV4-3|TRBJ1-5|-
ASSLARDSNQPQH
>TRBV28|-|-
ASSPARRGVLNEQY
>TRBV20-1|TRBJ2-7|few
SARDLTGGSYEQY